This entry features one T cell receptor beta chain sequence. Its antigen is unidentified. The CDR3 sequence is 15 residues long. Trimming removed 6 bases at V and 1 base at J, with 13 bases between. The germline V gene encodes CDR1 ENHRY and CDR2 SYGVKD. Naive-designated CD8 cells lacked CD45RO, were positively enriched for CCR7, and omitted terminally differentiated effector memory CD45RA+ cells. The data belong to a study of shared clonotypes between healthy human individuals. Study information: Each donor's CD4 naive and CD4 memory cells filled three plates apiece, CD8 naive two, and CD8 memory one.

Around 32,000 T cell genomes, or 200 ng DNA, went into the sorted-subset replicate PCRs. Produced via immunoSEQ multiplex PCR; TCRdb's table is partial and in-frame only. This sample carries fewer than 1 million clones, 96% of them seen once, and the ten largest clones take less than 0.25%. Study-wide points: Rarefaction gave evidence that sorted-subset sequencing remained incomplete despite large depth. Naive CD4 clonotype sharing across several donors was approximately 5.2%.

This clonotype originated in a man aged 25 to 45 in good health. Sequenced material: naive CD8+ T cells sorted from blood. The chain couples TRBV10-3 to TRBJ1-5, with D possibly TRBD1 on 6 matching bases. The CDR3 sequence is CAIRRGTGSNQPQHF. The CDR3 DNA follows: TGTGCCATCAGGAGAGGCACAGGGAGCAATCAGCCCCAGCATTTT.